This TCR beta chain was identified during a study of cytomegalovirus exposure and HLA in healthy donors. Findings and limits, study-wide: High specificity and sensitivity for cytomegalovirus status were reported for the classifier. A later analysis reported that several of the most significant clusters appeared to be linked to common viral pathogens, among them Epstein-Barr virus. TCR beta V- and J-gene trimming, according to a later analysis, was linked to a missense DCLRE1C variant. Previously analyzed data showed that most TCR beta V segments were productive at a frequency of about 90% or about 30%.

The CDR3 covers 17 residues. Germline V gene sequence: CDR1 SGHAT, CDR2 FQDESV (reference sequence). Trimming removed 7 bases from V and 3 bases from J; junction bases left unmatched: 7. PCR primers comprised 60 Vbeta and 13 Jbeta primers. TCRdb keeps only in-frame clones here, not all; method: immunoSEQ multiplex PCR. The sample holds about 150,000 clones, about 85% seen once. With respect to this clone: Antigen unknown.

This receptor was identified in a woman aged 18 to 35 in good health and CMV-seronegative. The sequenced sample consisted of PBMCs. The genes are TRBV11-1 and TRBJ2-2; 14 positions agree with TRBD2. The CDR3 coding sequence is TGTGCCAGCACCCTGGGACTAGCGGGAGTGTACACCGGGGAGCTGTTTTTT. Amino acids: CASTLGLAGVYTGELFF. The full variable domain, rest sourced from reference TRBV11-1 and TRBJ2-2, is EAEVAQSPRYKITEKSQAVAFWCDPISGHATLYWYRQILGQGPELLVQFQDESVVDDSQLPKDRFSAERLKGVDSTLKIQPAELGDSAMYLCASTLGLAGVYTGELFFGEGSRLTVL.